Presented here are 4 T cell receptor beta chains from one specimen sequenced in a study of blood T cell repertoires in COVID-19 (TCRdb year 2020). Libraries were built with the immunoSEQ multiplex PCR assay. TCRdb stores this immuneACCESS table with in-frame sequences only. Part of the clones is absent; in the studies checked, under half of the shortfall reflects unresolved V genes, and no reason is known for the rest. The sample contains hundreds of thousands of clones, approximately 81% of them found a single time. 7.9% of the sample belongs to the ten largest clones. Sample: peripheral blood. The receptor source for this set is a woman of 80 years or more with acute or convalescent COVID-19.

V usage is TRBV21-1 and J usage is TRBJ2-7; the table's D gene call, TRBD2, was not cross checked with the DNA. TRBV21-1 is recorded as a pseudogene. The CDR3 runs to 18 residues. CDR3 amino acids: CASSITCNFPGLAHEQYF. DNA of the CDR3: TGTGCCAGCAGCATAACCTGTAATTTTCCGGGACTAGCCCACGAGCAGTACTTC.

Notes on this clone: At one end, the junction sequence differs from germline, possibly due to a read error. The chain carries TRBV24-1 and TRBJ2-2; maybe TRBD1 (6 bases). CDR3 length: 14 amino acids. Germline CDR1 KGHDR, CDR2 SFDVKD. The CDR3 sequence is CATSEAGTTGELFF. CDR3 nucleotide sequence: TGTGCCACCAGTGAGGCCGGGACAACCGGAGAGCTGTTTTTT.

V is TRBV7-2 and J is TRBJ1-1; D gene unclear. The CDR3 has 15 residues. CDR1 and CDR2 from the germline V gene are SGHTA and FQGNSA. The V end lost 5 bases, the J end lost 1 base, and 14 bases lay between the germline ends. The CDR3, as DNA: TGTGCCAGCAGCACTACTAGGACTCCGAACACTGAAGCTTTCTTT. It is translated as CASSTTRTPNTEAFF. Filled out from reference TRBV7-2 and TRBJ1-1, the complete variable domain reads GAGVSQSPSNKVTEKGKDVELRCDPISGHTALYWYRQSLGQGLEFLIYFQGNSAPDKSGLPSDRFSAERTGGSVSTLTIQRTQQEDSAVYLCASSTTRTPNTEAFFGQGTRLTVV.

This clone was recorded only once. The chain is built from TRBV18 and TRBJ1-1; the D is unclear. Germline-derived CDR1 and CDR2 are KGHSH and LQKENI. This CDR3 comprises 12 residues. Trimming pared 6 bases from V and 3 bases from J, leaving 8 bases between. The DNA for the CDR3 is TGTGCCAGCTCGAGTACTTACACTGAAGCTTTCTTT. This sequence encodes CASSSTYTEAFF.